This is a list of T cell receptor beta chains from one sample in a study of cytotoxic CD8 clonotypes in ibrutinib-treated CLL. Clones were read by immunoSEQ multiplex PCR, and TCRdb kept only the in-frame ones, dropping some. The data show 8,500 to 13,000 clones, 79% seen once. Sequencing was performed on PBMCs, taken at disease progression, from a patient treated with ibrutinib. The origin of the receptors is a human donor with chronic lymphocytic leukemia. The CDR3 runs from the conserved cysteine through the conserved F or W. Fields, in order: V gene, clone size, CDR3 length, J gene, D gene, CDR3 protein, CDR3 DNA. D genes are given only for firm matches. Clone size is not always given. Where it is, it says once, few, many or a class for expanded clones.

v_call: TRBV19
clone_size: NA
cdr3_length: 14
j_call: TRBJ2-2
d_call: NA
cdr3_aa: CASSITRNTGELFF
cdr3_nt: TGTGCCAGTAGTATTACCCGAAACACCGGGGAGCTGTTTTTT

v_call: TRBV27
clone_size: NA
cdr3_length: 13
j_call: TRBJ1-2
d_call: NA
cdr3_aa: CASSFRSRGGYTF
cdr3_nt: TGTGCCAGCAGTTTCCGCTCCCGCGGTGGCTACACCTTC

v_call: TRBV27
clone_size: NA
cdr3_length: 15
j_call: TRBJ2-5
d_call: NA
cdr3_aa: CASSLSARAQETQYF
cdr3_nt: TGTGCCAGCAGTTTAAGTGCTAGAGCACAAGAGACCCAGTACTTC

v_call: TRBV29-1
clone_size: NA
cdr3_length: 11
j_call: TRBJ2-7
d_call: NA
cdr3_aa: CSVGRGHEQYF
cdr3_nt: TGCAGCGTTGGCAGGGGCCACGAGCAGTACTTC

v_call: TRBV6-5
clone_size: large
cdr3_length: 14
j_call: TRBJ1-5
d_call: NA
cdr3_aa: CASSRAVSDRAQHF
cdr3_nt: TGTGCCAGCAGTCGGGCCGTGTCGGATCGGGCCCAGCATTTT

v_call: TRBV28
clone_size: NA
cdr3_length: 15
j_call: TRBJ1-1
d_call: NA
cdr3_aa: CASSLWIDVNTEAFF
cdr3_nt: TGTGCCAGCAGTTTATGGATCGACGTGAACACTGAAGCTTTCTTT

v_call: TRBV6-1
clone_size: NA
cdr3_length: 14
j_call: TRBJ2-7
d_call: TRBD2
cdr3_aa: CASSEWTSGREQYF
cdr3_nt: TGTGCCAGCAGTGAATGGACTAGCGGGAGGGAGCAGTACTTC

v_call: TRBV5-1
clone_size: NA
cdr3_length: 18
j_call: TRBJ2-7
d_call: TRBD2
cdr3_aa: CASSLGLLLAGGYYEQYF
cdr3_nt: TGCGCCAGCAGCTTGGGCCTGCTACTAGCGGGAGGGTATTACGAGCAGTACTTC

v_call: TRBV11-1
clone_size: NA
cdr3_length: 13
j_call: TRBJ2-1
d_call: TRBD1
cdr3_aa: CASSLDRNNEQFF
cdr3_nt: TGTGCCAGCAGCTTGGACAGGAACAATGAGCAGTTCTTC

v_call: TRBV7-8
clone_size: medium-sized
cdr3_length: 15
j_call: TRBJ2-7
d_call: NA
cdr3_aa: CASSRTGTNKDEQYF
cdr3_nt: TGTGCCAGCAGCCGAACCGGGACAAATAAAGACGAGCAGTACTTC

v_call: TRBV27
clone_size: once
cdr3_length: 16
j_call: TRBJ2-6
d_call: NA
cdr3_aa: CASSLLRGSGANVLTF
cdr3_nt: TGTGCCAGCAGTTTGCTGCGGGGATCTGGGGCCAACGTCCTGACTTTC

v_call: TRBV7-8
clone_size: NA
cdr3_length: 18
j_call: TRBJ2-1
d_call: TRBD2
cdr3_aa: CASSRTSGGAWSYNEQFF
cdr3_nt: TGTGCCAGCTCTAGGACTAGCGGGGGGGCGTGGTCCTACAATGAGCAGTTCTTC

v_call: TRBV5-1
clone_size: NA
cdr3_length: 14
j_call: TRBJ1-4
d_call: NA
cdr3_aa: CASSLGTVNEKLFF
cdr3_nt: TGCGCCAGCAGCTTGGGTACAGTAAATGAAAAACTGTTTTTT

v_call: TRBV5-4
clone_size: NA
cdr3_length: 14
j_call: TRBJ1-2
d_call: TRBD1
cdr3_aa: CASSPQGADYGYTF
cdr3_nt: TGTGCCAGCAGCCCCCAGGGGGCGGACTATGGCTACACCTTC

v_call: TRBV2
clone_size: once
cdr3_length: 20
j_call: TRBJ2-6
d_call: TRBD1
cdr3_aa: CASSESGTGSRTTGANVLTF
cdr3_nt: TGTGCCAGCAGTGAGTCCGGGACAGGGAGTCGAACTACTGGGGCCAACGTCCTGACTTTC

v_call: TRBV21-1
clone_size: NA
cdr3_length: 15
j_call: TRBJ2-1
d_call: NA
cdr3_aa: CASRTLAGGYNEQFF
cdr3_nt: TGTGCCAGTAGAACTCTAGCGGGAGGCTACAATGAGCAGTTCTTC

v_call: TRBV7-3
clone_size: NA
cdr3_length: 15
j_call: TRBJ2-7
d_call: TRBD1
cdr3_aa: CASSFGQGAIYEQYF
cdr3_nt: TGTGCTAGCAGCTTCGGACAGGGGGCTATTTACGAGCAGTACTTC

v_call: TRBV23-1
clone_size: once
cdr3_length: 16
j_call: TRBJ2-7
d_call: TRBD1
cdr3_aa: CASSQSWGTGPYEQYF
cdr3_nt: TGCGCCAGCAGTCAATCGTGGGGGACAGGGCCTTACGAGCAGTACTTC

v_call: TRBV6-5
clone_size: NA
cdr3_length: 11
j_call: TRBJ1-1
d_call: NA
cdr3_aa: CASSRTVEAFF
cdr3_nt: TGTGCCAGCAGTCGGACGGTAGAAGCTTTCTTT

v_call: TRBV5-1
clone_size: NA
cdr3_length: 16
j_call: TRBJ2-5
d_call: TRBD2
cdr3_aa: CASSLGLAGGQETQYF
cdr3_nt: TGCGCCAGCAGCTTGGGACTAGCGGGGGGCCAAGAGACCCAGTACTTC

v_call: TRBV5-5
clone_size: NA
cdr3_length: 13
j_call: TRBJ2-1
d_call: NA
cdr3_aa: CASSRQGYNEQFF
cdr3_nt: TGTGCCAGCAGCAGGCAGGGGTACAATGAGCAGTTCTTC

v_call: TRBV14
clone_size: once
cdr3_length: 14
j_call: TRBJ1-2
d_call: NA
cdr3_aa: CASSHLGLLYGYTF
cdr3_nt: TGTGCCAGCAGCCATTTGGGTCTACTCTATGGCTACACCTTC

v_call: TRBV7-9
clone_size: NA
cdr3_length: 11
j_call: TRBJ2-5
d_call: NA
cdr3_aa: CASSLSETQYF
cdr3_nt: TGTGCCAGCAGCTTATCAGAGACCCAGTACTTC

v_call: TRBV6-5
clone_size: NA
cdr3_length: 14
j_call: TRBJ1-1
d_call: TRBD1
cdr3_aa: CASSRQGMNTEAFF
cdr3_nt: TGTGCCAGCAGCCGACAGGGCATGAACACTGAAGCTTTCTTT

v_call: TRBV5-1
clone_size: NA
cdr3_length: 17
j_call: TRBJ2-1
d_call: NA
cdr3_aa: CASSLDSSGISYNEQFF
cdr3_nt: TGCGCCAGCAGCTTGGATTCCTCTGGTATCTCCTACAATGAGCAGTTCTTC

v_call: TRBV2
clone_size: NA
cdr3_length: 13
j_call: TRBJ2-7
d_call: NA
cdr3_aa: CASSRRGPYEQYF
cdr3_nt: TGTGCCAGCAGTCGGCGGGGTCCCTACGAGCAGTACTTC

v_call: TRBV15
clone_size: NA
cdr3_length: 15
j_call: TRBJ2-3
d_call: TRBD2
cdr3_aa: CATSSSGRTADTQYF
cdr3_nt: TGTGCCACCAGCAGTAGCGGGAGGACGGCAGATACGCAGTATTTT

v_call: TRBV2
clone_size: NA
cdr3_length: 13
j_call: TRBJ1-2
d_call: NA
cdr3_aa: CASSEDRDYGYTF
cdr3_nt: TGTGCCAGCAGTGAAGACAGGGACTATGGCTACACCTTC

v_call: TRBV5-5
clone_size: NA
cdr3_length: 13
j_call: TRBJ2-5
d_call: NA
cdr3_aa: CASSLPGVETQYF
cdr3_nt: TGTGCCAGCAGCTTGCCAGGGGTGGAGACCCAGTACTTC

v_call: TRBV4-1
clone_size: NA
cdr3_length: 15
j_call: TRBJ2-4
d_call: NA
cdr3_aa: CASSQVGSKGNIQYF
cdr3_nt: TGCGCCAGCAGCCAAGTAGGGTCTAAAGGCAACATTCAGTACTTC

v_call: TRBV27
clone_size: NA
cdr3_length: 13
j_call: TRBJ2-3
d_call: TRBD2
cdr3_aa: CASSRGRADTQYF
cdr3_nt: TGTGCCAGCAGCCGCGGGAGGGCCGATACGCAGTATTTT

v_call: TRBV5-1
clone_size: NA
cdr3_length: 14
j_call: TRBJ1-2
d_call: NA
cdr3_aa: CASSLGPGDYGYTF
cdr3_nt: TGCGCCAGCAGCTTAGGTCCGGGGGACTATGGCTACACCTTC

v_call: TRBV5-6
clone_size: NA
cdr3_length: 12
j_call: TRBJ2-5
d_call: NA
cdr3_aa: CASSLGKQTQYF
cdr3_nt: TGTGCCAGCAGCTTGGGGAAGCAGACCCAGTACTTC

v_call: TRBV7-9
clone_size: NA
cdr3_length: 14
j_call: TRBJ1-3
d_call: NA
cdr3_aa: CASSSKSSGNTIYF
cdr3_nt: TGTGCCAGCAGCTCTAAAAGCTCTGGAAACACCATATATTTT

v_call: TRBV28
clone_size: NA
cdr3_length: 14
j_call: TRBJ2-3
d_call: NA
cdr3_aa: CASSLVLGTDTQYF
cdr3_nt: TGTGCCAGCAGTCTAGTCCTCGGCACAGATACGCAGTATTTT

v_call: TRBV4-2
clone_size: NA
cdr3_length: 13
j_call: TRBJ1-4
d_call: NA
cdr3_aa: CASSTQGNEKLFF
cdr3_nt: TGTGCCAGCAGCACACAGGGAAATGAAAAACTGTTTTTT

v_call: TRBV10-3
clone_size: NA
cdr3_length: 13
j_call: TRBJ1-5
d_call: NA
cdr3_aa: CAINDGKLQPQHF
cdr3_nt: TGTGCCATCAATGATGGCAAGTTGCAGCCCCAGCATTTT

v_call: TRBV27
clone_size: few
cdr3_length: 14
j_call: TRBJ2-7
d_call: NA
cdr3_aa: CASSFAGGTSKQYF
cdr3_nt: TGTGCCAGCAGTTTCGCCGGCGGGACATCAAAGCAGTACTTC

v_call: TRBV21-1
clone_size: NA
cdr3_length: 17
j_call: TRBJ1-6
d_call: NA
cdr3_aa: CASSKGPRDGPNSPLHF
cdr3_nt: TGTGCCAGCAGCAAAGGCCCTAGGGACGGACCTAATTCACCCCTCCACTTT

v_call: TRBV6-6
clone_size: NA
cdr3_length: 15
j_call: TRBJ2-2
d_call: NA
cdr3_aa: CASSYSGAGVGELFF
cdr3_nt: TGTGCCAGCAGTTACTCGGGGGCAGGCGTCGGGGAGCTGTTTTTT

v_call: TRBV18
clone_size: NA
cdr3_length: 14
j_call: TRBJ2-7
d_call: NA
cdr3_aa: CASSPPLTAYEQYF
cdr3_nt: TGTGCCAGCTCACCCCCCCTCACAGCCTACGAGCAGTACTTC